The present T cell receptor (beta chain) was sequenced within a study of cytomegalovirus exposure and HLA in healthy donors. Whole-study findings and limits: The Asian-associated ancestry cluster reportedly had fewer N-insertions than the approximately 700-donor mean in a later analysis. A later analysis found TCR association rates differed by HLA locus, highest for DRB1 and lowest for HLA-C.

This clone turned up a few times. The antigen remains undetermined. This specimen includes other DNA sequences encoding the same CDR3. Trimming removed 1 base at V and 1 base at J, with 4 bases between. CDR3 size: 13 residues. Germline V lookup: CDR1 SGHVS, CDR2 FNYEAQ. The study sampled nominally healthy donors, though unrecorded immune exposures were likely. The PCR had 60 Vbeta and 13 Jbeta primers. Source study methods: Unique TCR beta chains totaled 65 million to 95 million in a later count, with roughly 10 million of them shared. Assay: immunoSEQ multiplex PCR; the TCRdb copy retains only in-frame clones and omits some. V, J and clone size derive from that table, while D and trimming were established from the DNA sequence. The data hold around 100,000 clones, with about 70% observed a single time.

This TCR derives from a man aged 25-40 years in good health and CMV-seropositive. Sequencing used PBMCs. The chain employs TRBV7-6 and TRBJ1-1; D ambiguous. The CDR3 region has the DNA TGTGCCAGCAGCTTAGGGCAGAACACTGAAGCTTTCTTT. This encodes CASSLGQNTEAFF.